The clone carrying this T cell receptor (beta chain) showed up many times. The V gene lost 3 bases and the J gene lost 2 bases, with 14 bases spanning the gap. The CDR3 sequence is 15 residues long. These data belong to a study of response to subunit inactivated influenza vaccine. TCRdb reprocessed the RT-PCR reads with MiXCR, giving one entry per CDR3 protein. The profile shows around 790,000 distinct CDR3 sequences, approximately 21% of them singletons. The receptor was derived from a man aged 45-60 years who received an inactivated influenza vaccine. The chain employs TRBV12-3 or TRBV12-4 and TRBJ2-7; unclear D gene. The specimen comprised PBMCs from blood, sampled around 5 days after vaccination. CDR3 amino acids: CASSFAAGGTYEQYF. CDR3 bases: TGTGCCAGCAGTTTTGCGGCAGGCGGCACCTACGAGCAGTACTTC.